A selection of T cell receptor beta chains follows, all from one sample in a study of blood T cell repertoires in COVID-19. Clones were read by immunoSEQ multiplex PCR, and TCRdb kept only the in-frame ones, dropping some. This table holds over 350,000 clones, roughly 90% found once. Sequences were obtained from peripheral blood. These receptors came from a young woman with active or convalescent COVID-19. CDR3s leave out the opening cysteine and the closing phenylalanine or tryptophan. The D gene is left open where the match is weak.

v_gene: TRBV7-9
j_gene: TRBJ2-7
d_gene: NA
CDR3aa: ASSESGQVYEQY

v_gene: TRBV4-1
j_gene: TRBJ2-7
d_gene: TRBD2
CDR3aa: ASSQGASGYEQY

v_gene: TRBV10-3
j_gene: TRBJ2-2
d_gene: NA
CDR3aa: ASSYTGELF

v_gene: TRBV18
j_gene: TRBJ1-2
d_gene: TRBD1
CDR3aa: ASSPLGFQGDYGYT

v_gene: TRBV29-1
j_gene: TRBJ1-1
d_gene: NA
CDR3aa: SVQGHTNTEAF

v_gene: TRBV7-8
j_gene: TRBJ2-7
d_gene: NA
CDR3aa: ASSLDPGDSEQY

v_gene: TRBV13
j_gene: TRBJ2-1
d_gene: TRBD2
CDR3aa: ASSSETGRDEQF

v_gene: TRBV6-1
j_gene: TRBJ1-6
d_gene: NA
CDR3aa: ASSELPQGYNSPLH

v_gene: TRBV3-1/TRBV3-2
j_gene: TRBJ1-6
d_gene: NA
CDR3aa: ASSQDSLNSPLH

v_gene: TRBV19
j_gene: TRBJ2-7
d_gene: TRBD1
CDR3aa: ASSSTGTAYEQY

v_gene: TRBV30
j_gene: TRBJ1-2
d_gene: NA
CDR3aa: AWSGALGGYGGYT

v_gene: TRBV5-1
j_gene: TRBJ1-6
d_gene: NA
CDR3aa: ASRDPGPLH

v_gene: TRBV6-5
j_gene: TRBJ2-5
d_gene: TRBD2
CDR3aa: ASSWGLADQETQY

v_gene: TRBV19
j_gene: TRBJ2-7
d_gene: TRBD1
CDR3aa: ASSIGQGAHEQY

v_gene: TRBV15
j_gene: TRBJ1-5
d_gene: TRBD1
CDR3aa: ATSKDRGSNQPQH

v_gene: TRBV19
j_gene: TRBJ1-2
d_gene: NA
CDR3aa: ASSPSWGGASYGYT

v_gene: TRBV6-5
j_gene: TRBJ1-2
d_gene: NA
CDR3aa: ASSYPRSYGYT

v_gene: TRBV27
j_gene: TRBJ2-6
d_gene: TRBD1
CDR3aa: ASSLETGSSGANVLT